Listed here are 23 T cell receptor beta chains from one sample, sequenced in a study of identical twins listed by TCRdb under 2016. To prepare the library, 5' RACE was applied. The sequencing machine was an Illumina HiSeq 2000. TCRdb passed the public sequencing reads through fastp at Q25 and MiXCR, retaining productive beta sequences. Merged by CDR3 protein, the rows form single entries marked with the most common genes and DNA. This sample has nearly 650,000 distinct CDR3 sequences in its table, and about 7.1% of those were observed once. Less than 2% of the sample is held by the ten biggest clonotypes. This sample also belongs to another study, concerning yellow fever vaccine responses in identical twins.

The sample was PBMCs. The receptors were gathered from a woman between 18 and 30 years old in good health.

Ten or more counts support this clonotype. The chain uses TRBV11-2 and TRBJ2-3, with D possibly being TRBD2 (6 bases). The CDR3 loop spans 16 amino acids. V was cut by 1 base and J by 0 bases, with 11 bases left in between. Looked up from germline, CDR1 is SGHAT and CDR2 is FQNNGV. CDR3 amino acids: CASSLVATSSTDTQYF. CDR3 sequence (DNA): TGTGCCAGCAGCTTAGTGGCAACTAGCAGCACAGATACGCAGTATTTT.

The DNA for the CDR3 is TGTGCCAGCAGCTTGGACTTTGCTAACACCGGGGAGCTGTTTTTT. It encodes CASSLDFANTGELFF. The chain uses TRBV5-6 and TRBJ2-2, with D unresolved. Trimming stripped 0 bases from V and 2 bases from J, with 8 bases between. CDR1 SGHDT and CDR2 YYEEEE come from the germline V gene. The CDR3 has 15 residues.

V usage is TRBV7-9 and J usage is TRBJ2-1; no reliable D call. Germline V gene sequence: CDR1 SEHNR, CDR2 FQNEAQ (reference sequence). The CDR3 has 14 amino acids. With 5 bases removed from V and 5 bases from J, the gap between germline ends came to 13 bases. CDR3 loop: CASSPPVANNEQFF. The DNA for the CDR3 is TGTGCCAGCAGCCCCCCGGTGGCTAACAATGAGCAGTTCTTC.

A few counts support this clonotype. The chain links TRBV11-2 to TRBJ1-3; D call uncertain. V was trimmed by 2 bases and J by 0 bases, leaving 5 bases between them. The CDR3 has 14 amino acids. CDR1 and CDR2 from the germline V gene are SGHAT and FQNNGV. DNA of the CDR3: TGTGCCAGCAGCTTACCGGCCTCTGGAAACACCATATATTTT. Translated, it gives CASSLPASGNTIYF.

This sequence joins TRBV5-1 and TRBJ2-3, with D tentatively TRBD2 (6 bases). Trimming pared 0 bases from V and 0 bases from J, leaving 11 bases between. Per the germline V gene, CDR1 is SGHRS and CDR2 is YFSETQ. This CDR3 has 16 residues. In nucleotides, the CDR3 is TGCGCCAGCAGCTTGGCTTCGGCGGGAAGCACAGATACGCAGTATTTT. The encoded protein is CASSLASAGSTDTQYF.

This clonotype was counted between two and nine times. This rearrangement joins TRBV4-1 to TRBJ2-3; 7 bases are shared with TRBD2. CDR1 is MGHRA and CDR2 is YSYEKL in the germline V gene. This CDR3 has 16 amino acids. J gave up 0 bases and V 0 bases, and 3 bases lay outside the gene matches. The CDR3 region is CASSQEAGISTDTQYF. CDR3 DNA: TGCGCCAGCAGCCAAGAAGCGGGGATTAGCACAGATACGCAGTATTTT.

The chain employs TRBV6-1 and TRBJ2-1, with 8 positions matching TRBD1. The germline gives CDR1 MNHNS, CDR2 SASEGT. The CDR3 has 16 residues. The V segment lost 5 bases and the J segment 7 bases; nucleotides outside the gene matches: 13. This CDR3 reads CASSLNGVGQANEQFF. The CDR3 region has the DNA TGTGCCAGCAGTCTCAACGGGGTGGGACAGGCTAATGAGCAGTTCTTC.

This clonotype was seen more than once but under ten times. The chain links TRBV10-3 to TRBJ2-2; D is tentatively TRBD1 or TRBD2 (5 bases each). Between the trimmed V and J ends, which lost 4 bases and 1 base, there was a span of 10 bases. The CDR3 loop spans 15 amino acids. CDR1 is ENHRY, CDR2 SYGVKD, per germline. This CDR3 is CAISAGSRNTGELFF. CDR3 nucleotide sequence: TGTGCCATCAGTGCAGGGAGCCGGAACACCGGGGAGCTGTTTTTT.

A few counts support this clonotype. The chain is built from TRBV18 and TRBJ1-4, with D possibly matching TRBD1 (6 bases). The V gene's germline CDR1 is KGHSH and CDR2 LQKENI. V was clipped by 6 bases and J by 5 bases, with 13 bases between them. CDR3 length: 14 residues. The CDR3 loop is CASSFGQMNEKLFF. CDR3 DNA: TGTGCCAGCTCTTTTGGACAGATGAATGAAAAACTGTTTTTT. Based on the CDR3 plus reference TRBV18 and TRBJ1-4, the full variable domain is NAGVMQNPRHLVRRRGQEARLRCSPMKGHSHVYWYRQLPEEGLKFMVYLQKENIIDESGMPKERFSAEFPKEGPSILRIQQVVRGDSAAYFCASSFGQMNEKLFFGSGTQLSVL.

This chain joins TRBV4-1 and TRBJ2-3, with D possibly TRBD1 on 7 matching bases. The germline CDR1 and CDR2 sequences are MGHRA and YSYEKL. The germline V and J ends were trimmed by 0 bases and 11 bases, with 18 bases remaining between them. This CDR3 region has 15 residues. In DNA form, the CDR3 reads TGCGCCAGCAGCCAAGATAGGTATGGCGGGACAGAGCAGTATTTT. This codes for CASSQDRYGGTEQYF.

V and J are TRBV29-1 and TRBJ2-5; TRBD1 agrees at 8 bases. The ends lost 8 bases at V and 7 bases at J; junction bases unmatched: 15. The CDR3 spans 14 residues. Germline CDR1 is SQVTM and CDR2 is ANQGSEA. In DNA form, the CDR3 reads TGCAGCATATCGGGGGACAGGATTCGGGGGACCCAGTACTTC. Translating gives CSISGDRIRGTQYF.

This clonotype came up a few times. The chain recombines TRBV20-1 with TRBJ2-1, with a tentative D call TRBD2 (5 bases). Germline CDR1 and CDR2: DFQATT and SNEGSKA (reference sequence). V was cut by 0 bases and J by 5 bases, with 20 bases left in between. This CDR3 is 17 amino acids long. CDR3 in DNA: TGCAGTGCTAGAGATCCCTTGCGGACCGTCGGGGACAATGAGCAGTTCTTC. Its protein product is CSARDPLRTVGDNEQFF.

This clonotype appeared many times. This rearrangement joins TRBV5-6 to TRBJ2-7, with 7 bases that match TRBD2. Unmatched junction bases numbered 4, after V lost 4 bases and J lost 3 bases. This CDR3 spans 13 amino acids. Germline V lookup: CDR1 SGHDT, CDR2 YYEEEE. The CDR3 coding sequence is TGTGCCAGCAGCGCCAGGGAGGGCTACGAGCAGTACTTC. Amino acids: CASSAREGYEQYF.

This sequence joins TRBV20-1 and TRBJ2-4; 13 bases map to TRBD2. Germline trimming cut 0 bases from V and 9 bases from J; bases unmatched to any gene: 5. The CDR3 has 15 amino acids. Germline assignment: CDR1 DFQATT and CDR2 SNEGSKA (reference sequence). This chain's CDR3 is CSARDRGLAGSIQYF. In nucleotides, the CDR3 is TGCAGTGCTAGAGATCGGGGACTAGCGGGAAGCATTCAGTACTTC.

A few counts support this clonotype. The chain has TRBV20-1 and TRBJ2-7; 10 nucleotides match TRBD1. The CDR3 loop spans 14 amino acids. The junction had 2 bases not matched to a gene; V was cut back by 3 bases and J by 0 bases. Germline V gives CDR1 DFQATT, CDR2 SNEGSKA (reference sequence). DNA of the CDR3: TGCAGTGCTAGCTGGACAGGGGGCTCCTACGAGCAGTACTTC. As protein: CSASWTGGSYEQYF.

This clonotype was observed many times. The genes are TRBV11-1 and TRBJ2-1; D may be TRBD2 (6 bases). The CDR3 has 19 residues. Germline CDR1 SGHAT, CDR2 FQDESV (reference sequence). The V end was cut by 4 bases, the J end by 0 bases, with 22 bases between. The CDR3 coding sequence is TGTGCCAGCAGCTCAAAAGGGGCGGGGCCCCCAAGCTCCTACAATGAGCAGTTCTTC. Residues: CASSSKGAGPPSSYNEQFF.

This clonotype has at least ten counts. The chain joins TRBV6-4 to TRBJ1-5; D gene uncertain. Trimming removed 2 bases from V and 7 bases from J, with 9 bases in between. This CDR3 is 13 amino acids long. The V gene's germline CDR1 is MRHNA and CDR2 SNTAGT. As DNA, the CDR3 is TGTGCCAGCAGTGACAAGATAGGGCAGCCCCAGCATTTT. Amino acid sequence: CASSDKIGQPQHF.

The table lists this clonotype with many counts. The chain joins TRBV5-6 to TRBJ2-1; D is undetermined. V lost 4 bases to trimming and J lost 5 bases, with 10 bases between them. The CDR3 runs to 13 residues. CDR1 and CDR2 (germline): SGHDT, YYEEEE. The CDR3 spells CASSPGPDNEQFF. The CDR3 DNA is TGTGCCAGCAGCCCCGGACCCGACAATGAGCAGTTCTTC.

The CDR3 DNA sequence: TGTGCCAGCAGTGAAGAATGGACAGGGGTGTACAATGAGCAGTTCTTC. Protein product: CASSEEWTGVYNEQFF. The genes are TRBV2 and TRBJ2-1, with 9 nucleotides matching TRBD1. V shed 1 base and J 4 bases; nucleotides not matched to a gene: 5. Germline V CDR1 and CDR2: SNHLY, FYNNEI. The CDR3 extends over 16 amino acids.

This clonotype has a handful of counts. The J gene is TRBJ2-3, the V gene TRBV6-5, with 8 bases that match TRBD1. V lost 1 base, J lost 3 bases, and 3 bases stayed unmatched. The CDR3 contains 15 residues. Germline V gene sequence: CDR1 MNHEY, CDR2 SVGAGI. The CDR3 DNA is TGTGCCAGCAGTTACTGGAACAGGGGGACAGATACGCAGTATTTT. It translates to CASSYWNRGTDTQYF.

This clonotype was picked up many times. The chain carries TRBV12-3 or TRBV12-4 and TRBJ2-2, with a weak D call TRBD2 (5 bases). V lost 4 bases and J lost 7, with 16 bases in between. The CDR3 has 15 amino acids. CDR3 sequence: CASSSVLIGNGELFF. The CDR3 nucleotides read TGTGCCAGCAGTTCCGTGCTTATCGGGAACGGGGAGCTGTTTTTT.

This clonotype was counted between two and nine times. V is TRBV7-2 and J is TRBJ2-7, with 9 nucleotides matching TRBD2. Trimming cost V 0 bases and J 4 bases; bases outside gene matches: 7. The CDR3 consists of 16 residues. CDR1 is SGHTA, CDR2 FQGNSA, per germline. This CDR3 is CASSLALGSGSYEQYF. DNA of the CDR3: TGTGCCAGCAGCTTAGCGCTGGGTAGCGGGAGTTACGAGCAGTACTTC.

The chain links TRBV7-9 to TRBJ2-2; D is unclear. The germline gives CDR1 SEHNR, CDR2 FQNEAQ (reference sequence). V lost 1 base and J 0 bases, leaving 12 bases between the germline ends. This CDR3 is built from 17 residues. In nucleotides, the CDR3 is TGTGCCAGCAGCTTAGTTCCCTATAGTTCGAACACCGGGGAGCTGTTTTTT. This encodes CASSLVPYSSNTGELFF. The variable domain in full, completed from reference TRBV7-9 and TRBJ2-2, reads DTGVSQNPRHKITKRGQNVTFRCDPISEHNRLYWYRQTLGQGPEFLTYFQNEAQLEKSRLLSDRFSAERPKGSFSTLEIQRTEQGDSAMYLCASSLVPYSSNTGELFFGEGSRLTVL.